The T cell receptor (beta chain) under discussion was sequenced for a study of T cell responses to AZD1222 COVID-19 vaccine (dated by TCRdb to the early 2020s). For the study in its entirety: Because spike-specific TCR depth and breadth did not differ between the two schedules, AZD1222 recipients who got a second dose at roughly 4 weeks were pooled with those who got a second dose at roughly 12 weeks. TCR sequencing was performed for 230 to 250 trial participants, of whom around 200 were given two doses of AZD1222 and approximately 25 were given two doses of MenACWY control vaccine. Enrollment into the trials was organized by age into subgroups of 18-55, 56-69 and 70-plus years, and those subgroups contained roughly 160, 29 and 62 TCR-sequenced participants, respectively. Overall results and qualifications from the work: Spike-specific TCR breadth and depth rose significantly after two AZD1222 doses compared with day 0 and with MenACWY recipients. Reportedly, close to half of the unique spike-specific TCRs recognized epitopes lying outside the regions that are mutated in the B.1.351 and B.1.1.7 variants. No day 14 peak-response samples were available, so repertoires were characterized only after the peak T cell response. In the small 56-69-year group, the increase in depth fell short of significance, most likely because of low power. Conclusions about previously exposed vaccinees were limited because only a handful of AZD1222 recipients were SARS-CoV-2 seropositive at baseline. Most participants were white British and females outnumbered males, and the authors suggested that clonal diversity may have been underestimated. Vaccine-associated CD4 TCRs spanned the whole spike protein, with dominant responses in regions 160-218 and 743-854.

Points on this clone: What this receptor recognizes is not known. Base quality data are lacking; no much larger clone is found one base away.

Spanning cysteine to phenylalanine, the CDR3 consists of 15 amino acids. The retained sequence is limited to the CDR3, 45 bases, with the frame set at the first base. Unmatched junction bases come to 6, with V trimmed by 4 bases and J by 2 bases. Per the germline V gene, KGHDR is the CDR1 and SFDVKD is the CDR2. According to the study, the label for this sample's time point signals: baseline before first vaccination. The vaccinee samples were drawn from two UK trials, COV001 and COV002, one of which was a single-blind randomized controlled phase 2/3 trial testing AZD1222 (ChAdOx1 nCoV-19) in healthy adults. Trial participant PBMC samples were collected at day 0 and day 28 after the second dose for TCRbeta chain sequencing. The CDR3 regions of human TCRbeta chains were analyzed by immunosequencing. Processing in the source paper ran as follows. TCRs in the repertoires were matched against a reference library of SARS-CoV-2-specific TCRs that had been generated with the MIRA antigen-specificity platform. Breadth was defined as the fraction of unique TCRs that were SARS-CoV-2-associated, and depth was defined as the fraction of total T cells that were SARS-CoV-2-associated. Using the MIRA data, each spike-specific TCR was assigned both to the spike region to which the TCR was reactive and to a CD4 or CD8 class. Log10-transformed breadth and depth values were compared by one-way ANOVA with Sidak's multiple comparisons tests. TCRdb retrieved this table from immuneACCESS and kept in-frame rearrangements only. Not all clones are present; in checked studies, unresolved V genes account for under half, and no reason is known for the remainder. The V and J calls and the clone size are those of that table, but D and trimming were determined from the DNA. The sample profile shows roughly 130,000 clones; approximately 85% of them were found once. Approximately 1.7% of the sample goes to the ten largest clones.

The V and J segments used are TRBV24-1 and TRBJ1-2; TRBD1 matches 7 bases in the middle. The sample here was peripheral blood, taken on day 0 of AZD1222 vaccination. This receptor was obtained from an adult in good health. For the CDR3, the sequence is CATSDAGTVNYGYTF. The DNA reads as follows: TGTGCCACCAGTGACGCTGGGACAGTCAACTATGGCTACACCTTC.